This TCR beta chain appears in the sequencing data of a study of T cell responses to AZD1222 COVID-19 vaccine. The assay was immunoSEQ multiplex PCR, and TCRdb's table has in-frame clones only and misses some. The sample contains 100,000 or so clones, 82% of which appear only once. Germline V gene data show CDR1 as SGHAT and CDR2 as FQDESV (reference sequence). Trimming removed 5 bases from V and 4 bases from J, with 18 bases in between. The CDR3 totals 16 residues. There are a few counts of this clone. No antigen is known for it. Study-wide points: Spike was spanned by vaccine-associated CD4 TCRs, which were dominant at 160-218 and 743-854. Sampling that yielded the repertoires occurred only after the peak T cell response. Targets within unmutated variant regions were reportedly found for nearly half of spike-specific TCRs.

This receptor was obtained from an adult in good health. The specimen comprised peripheral blood, sampled on day 0 of AZD1222 vaccination. The rearrangement links TRBV11-1 to TRBJ2-1, with D perhaps matching TRBD1 (7 bases). The CDR3 loop is CASSPPQGGRYNEQFF. The CDR3 bases are TGTGCCAGCAGCCCCCCCCAGGGGGGTCGGTACAATGAGCAGTTCTTC.